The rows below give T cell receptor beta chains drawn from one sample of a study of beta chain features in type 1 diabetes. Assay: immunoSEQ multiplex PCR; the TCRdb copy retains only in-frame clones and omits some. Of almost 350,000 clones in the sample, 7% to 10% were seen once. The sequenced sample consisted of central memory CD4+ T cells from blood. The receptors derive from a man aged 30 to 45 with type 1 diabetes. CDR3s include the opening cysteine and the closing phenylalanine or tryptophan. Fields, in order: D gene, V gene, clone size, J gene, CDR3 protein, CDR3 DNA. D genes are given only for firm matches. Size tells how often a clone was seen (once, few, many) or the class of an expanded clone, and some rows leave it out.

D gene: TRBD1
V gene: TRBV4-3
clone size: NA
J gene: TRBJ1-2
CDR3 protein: CASSQDQGADYGYTF
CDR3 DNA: TGCGCCAGCAGCCAAGATCAGGGGGCCGACTATGGCTACACCTTC

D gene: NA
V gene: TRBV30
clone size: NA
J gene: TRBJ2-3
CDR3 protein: CAWKAGGSTDTQYF
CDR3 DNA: TGTGCCTGGAAAGCAGGGGGGAGCACAGATACGCAGTATTTT

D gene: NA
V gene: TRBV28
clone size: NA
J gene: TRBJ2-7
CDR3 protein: CASTPNPQGTYEQYF
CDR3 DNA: TGTGCCAGCACCCCGAACCCACAGGGCACCTACGAGCAGTACTTC

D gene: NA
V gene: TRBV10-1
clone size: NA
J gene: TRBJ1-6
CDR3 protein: CASSEIGDNSPLHF
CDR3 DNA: TGCGCCAGCAGTGAAATCGGGGACAATTCACCCCTCCACTTT

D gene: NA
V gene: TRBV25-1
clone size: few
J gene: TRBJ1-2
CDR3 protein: CASSENLEGGYTF
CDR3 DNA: TGTGCCAGCAGTGAAAACCTCGAGGGTGGCTACACCTTC

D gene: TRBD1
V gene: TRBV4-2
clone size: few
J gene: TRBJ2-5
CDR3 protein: CASSQAQGEETQYF
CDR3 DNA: TGTGCCAGCAGCCAAGCTCAGGGGGAAGAGACCCAGTACTTC

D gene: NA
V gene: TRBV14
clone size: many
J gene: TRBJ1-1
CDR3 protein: CASSLQGTEAFF
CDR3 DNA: TGTGCCAGCAGTCTTCAGGGGACTGAAGCTTTCTTT

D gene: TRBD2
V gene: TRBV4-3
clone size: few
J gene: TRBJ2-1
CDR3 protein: CASSRQTSGGWDEQFF
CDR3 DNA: TGCGCCAGCAGCCGTCAAACTAGCGGGGGGTGGGATGAGCAGTTCTTC

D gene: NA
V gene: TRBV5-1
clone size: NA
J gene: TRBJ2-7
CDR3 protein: CASSIQIPTYEQYF
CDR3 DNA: TGCGCCAGCAGCATACAGATACCCACCTACGAGCAGTACTTC

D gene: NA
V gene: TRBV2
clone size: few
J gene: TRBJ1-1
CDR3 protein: CASSEAEAREGSEAFF
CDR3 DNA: TGTGCCAGCAGTGAAGCGGAGGCCAGGGAAGGATCTGAAGCTTTCTTT

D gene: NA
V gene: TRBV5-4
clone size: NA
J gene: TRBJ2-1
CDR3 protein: CASSLQGDLRNEQFF
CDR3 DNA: TGTGCCAGCAGCTTACAGGGCGACCTGAGGAATGAGCAGTTCTTC

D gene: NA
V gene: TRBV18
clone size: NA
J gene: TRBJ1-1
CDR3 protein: CASSPPGLPAGTEAFF
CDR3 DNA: TGTGCCAGCTCACCACCGGGACTCCCGGCGGGCACTGAAGCTTTCTTT

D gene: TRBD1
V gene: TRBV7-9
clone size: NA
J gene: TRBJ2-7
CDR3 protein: CASRGWGQGADEQYF
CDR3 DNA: TGTGCCAGCAGGGGATGGGGACAGGGGGCGGACGAGCAGTACTTC

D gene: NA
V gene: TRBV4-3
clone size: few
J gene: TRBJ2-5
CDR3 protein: CASSQGYRGTGETQYF
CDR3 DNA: TGCGCCAGCAGCCAAGGGTACCGCGGGACGGGGGAGACCCAGTACTTC

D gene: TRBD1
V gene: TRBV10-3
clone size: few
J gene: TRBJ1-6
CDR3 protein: CAISRQGVDNSPLHF
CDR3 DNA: TGTGCCATCAGTCGCCAGGGGGTGGACAATTCACCCCTCCACTTT

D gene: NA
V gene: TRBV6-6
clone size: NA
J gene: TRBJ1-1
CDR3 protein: CASSYSPAGRGTEAFF
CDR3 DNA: TGTGCCAGCAGTTACTCCCCCGCAGGGAGAGGCACTGAAGCTTTCTTT

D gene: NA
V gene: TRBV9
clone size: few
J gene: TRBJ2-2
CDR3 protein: CASSSRDSQTGELFF
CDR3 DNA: TGTGCCAGCAGCTCCCGGGACTCCCAAACCGGGGAGCTGTTTTTT

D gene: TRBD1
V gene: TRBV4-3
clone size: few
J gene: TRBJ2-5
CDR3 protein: CASSRETGRETQYF
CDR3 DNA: TGCGCCAGCAGCCGCGAGACAGGGCGAGAGACCCAGTACTTC

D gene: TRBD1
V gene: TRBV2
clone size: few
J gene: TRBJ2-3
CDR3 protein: CASSDDRGDTQYF
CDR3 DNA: TGTGCCAGCAGTGACGACAGGGGGGATACGCAGTATTTT

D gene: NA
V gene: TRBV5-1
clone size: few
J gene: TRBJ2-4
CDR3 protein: CASSLWGNGENIQYF
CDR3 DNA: TGCGCCAGCAGCTTGTGGGGAAATGGGGAAAACATTCAGTACTTC

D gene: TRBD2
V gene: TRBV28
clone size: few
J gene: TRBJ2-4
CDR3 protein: CASSSLRTSGATKIQYF
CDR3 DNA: TGTGCCAGCAGTTCCCTGAGGACTAGCGGGGCTACTAAGATTCAGTACTTC

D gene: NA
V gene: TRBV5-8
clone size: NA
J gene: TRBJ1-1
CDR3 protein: CASNRRNTEAFF
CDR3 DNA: TGTGCCAGCAACCGGCGGAACACTGAAGCTTTCTTT

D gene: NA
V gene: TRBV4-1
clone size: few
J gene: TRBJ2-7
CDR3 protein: CASSQIHGGGRKYEQYF
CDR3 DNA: TGCGCCAGCAGCCAGATACATGGAGGGGGCAGGAAATACGAGCAGTACTTC

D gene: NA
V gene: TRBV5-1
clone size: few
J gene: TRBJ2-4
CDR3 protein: CASSPEPISKNIQYF
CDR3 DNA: TGCGCCAGCAGCCCAGAGCCTATTTCCAAAAACATTCAGTACTTC

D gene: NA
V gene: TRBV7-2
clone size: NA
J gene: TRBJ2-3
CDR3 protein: CASSLDSTDTQYF
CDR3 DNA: TGTGCCAGCAGCCTCGACAGCACAGATACGCAGTATTTT

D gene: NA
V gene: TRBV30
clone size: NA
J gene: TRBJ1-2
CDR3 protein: CAWDQDRTNGYTF
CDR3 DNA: TGTGCCTGGGATCAGGACCGGACGAATGGCTACACCTTC

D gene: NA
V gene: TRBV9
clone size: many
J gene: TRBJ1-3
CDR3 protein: CASRGGGNTIYF
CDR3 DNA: TGTGCCAGCCGGGGCGGTGGAAACACCATATATTTT

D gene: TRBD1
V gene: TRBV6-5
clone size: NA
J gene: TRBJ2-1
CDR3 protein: CASSLRGPDNEQFF
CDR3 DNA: TGTGCCAGCAGCCTTAGGGGGCCCGACAATGAGCAGTTCTTC

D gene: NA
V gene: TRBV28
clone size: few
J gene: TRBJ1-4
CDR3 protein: CASSGGDNEKLFF
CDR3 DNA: TGTGCCAGCAGCGGGGGGGACAATGAAAAACTGTTTTTT

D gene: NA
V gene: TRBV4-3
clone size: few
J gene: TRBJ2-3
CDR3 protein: CASSQDSTRGTDTQYF
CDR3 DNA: TGCGCCAGCAGCCAAGACAGTACCCGCGGCACAGATACGCAGTATTTT

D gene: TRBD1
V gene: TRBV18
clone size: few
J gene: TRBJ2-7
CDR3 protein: CASSPSGGHGASSYEQYF
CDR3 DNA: TGTGCCAGCTCACCTTCAGGGGGACACGGGGCCAGCTCCTACGAGCAGTACTTC

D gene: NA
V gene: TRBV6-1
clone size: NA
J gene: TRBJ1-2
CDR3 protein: CASSEGTAPDYGYTF
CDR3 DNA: TGTGCCAGCAGTGAAGGGACAGCCCCTGACTATGGCTACACCTTC

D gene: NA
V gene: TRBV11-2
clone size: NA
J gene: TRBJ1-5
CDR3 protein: CASSLNYEQPQHF
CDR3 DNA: TGTGCCAGCAGCTTAAATTACGAACAGCCCCAGCATTTT

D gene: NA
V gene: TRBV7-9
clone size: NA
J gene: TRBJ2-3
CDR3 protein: CASSTLRVITQYF
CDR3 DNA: TGTGCCAGCAGCACACTCAGGGTTATCACGCAGTATTTT

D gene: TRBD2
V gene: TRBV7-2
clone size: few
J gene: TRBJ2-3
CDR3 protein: CASSLSSGGAKRTDTQYF
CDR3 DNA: TGTGCCAGCAGCTTATCCAGCGGGGGGGCAAAGAGGACAGATACGCAGTATTTT

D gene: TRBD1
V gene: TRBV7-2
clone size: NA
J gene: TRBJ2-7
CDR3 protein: CASSGTGLEQYF
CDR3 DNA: TGTGCCAGCTCGGGGACAGGGCTCGAGCAGTACTTC

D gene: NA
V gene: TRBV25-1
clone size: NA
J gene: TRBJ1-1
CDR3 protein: CASSRQNTEAFF
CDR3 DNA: TGTGCCAGCAGTCGACAGAACACTGAAGCTTTCTTT

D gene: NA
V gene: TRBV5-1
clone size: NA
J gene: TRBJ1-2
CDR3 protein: CASSLGSDHGYTF
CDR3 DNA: TGCGCCAGCAGCTTGGGGTCCGACCATGGCTACACCTTC

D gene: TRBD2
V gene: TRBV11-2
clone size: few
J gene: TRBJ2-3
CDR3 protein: CASSFGTSIQADTQYF
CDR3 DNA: TGTGCCAGCAGCTTCGGGACTAGCATTCAAGCAGATACGCAGTATTTT

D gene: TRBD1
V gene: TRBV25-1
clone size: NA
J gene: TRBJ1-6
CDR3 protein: CASALSGTGISPLHF
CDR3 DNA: TGTGCCAGCGCTCTCTCCGGGACAGGGATTTCACCCCTCCACTTT

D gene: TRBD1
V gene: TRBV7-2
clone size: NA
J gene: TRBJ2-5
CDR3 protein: CASSRGQGGETQYF
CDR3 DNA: TGTGCCAGCAGCCGCGGACAGGGCGGGGAGACCCAGTACTTC

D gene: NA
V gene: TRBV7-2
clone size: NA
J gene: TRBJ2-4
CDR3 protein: CASSLQVAKNIQYF
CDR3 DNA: TGTGCCAGCAGCTTACAGGTAGCCAAAAACATTCAGTACTTC

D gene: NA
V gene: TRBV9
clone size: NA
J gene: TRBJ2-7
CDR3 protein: CASSVLAGEQYF
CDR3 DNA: TGTGCCAGCAGCGTGTTGGCGGGCGAGCAGTACTTC

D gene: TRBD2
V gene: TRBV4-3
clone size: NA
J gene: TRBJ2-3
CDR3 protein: CASSQDRLAADTQYF
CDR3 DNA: TGCGCCAGCAGCCAAGATCGTCTAGCGGCGGATACGCAGTATTTT

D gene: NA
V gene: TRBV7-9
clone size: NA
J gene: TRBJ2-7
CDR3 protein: CASSLDRARPEQYF
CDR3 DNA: TGTGCCAGCAGCTTAGATCGGGCCAGACCCGAGCAGTACTTC

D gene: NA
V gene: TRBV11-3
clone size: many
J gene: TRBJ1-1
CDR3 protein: CASSPSQGTGAFF
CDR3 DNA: TGTGCCAGCAGCCCCTCACAGGGTACCGGAGCTTTCTTT

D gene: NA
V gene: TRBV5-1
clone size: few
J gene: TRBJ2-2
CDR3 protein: CASSQTEGDGELFF
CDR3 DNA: TGCGCCAGCAGCCAGACGGAAGGGGACGGGGAGCTGTTTTTT

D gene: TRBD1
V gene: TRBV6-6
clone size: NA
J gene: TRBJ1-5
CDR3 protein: CASSWLGQGNQPQHF
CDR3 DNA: TGTGCCAGCAGTTGGTTGGGACAGGGGAATCAGCCCCAGCATTTT

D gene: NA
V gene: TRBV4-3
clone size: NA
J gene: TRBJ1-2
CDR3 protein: CASSQDAQGRFGYTF
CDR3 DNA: TGCGCCAGCAGCCAAGATGCCCAGGGGAGATTTGGCTACACCTTC

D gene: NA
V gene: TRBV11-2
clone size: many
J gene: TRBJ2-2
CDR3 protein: CASSLGGTTNTGELFF
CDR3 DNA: TGTGCCAGCAGCTTAGGGGGCACAACGAACACCGGGGAGCTGTTTTTT

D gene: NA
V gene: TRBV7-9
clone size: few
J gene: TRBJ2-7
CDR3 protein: CASSLLPHSHEQYF
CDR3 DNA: TGTGCCAGCAGCTTGCTCCCACATAGCCACGAGCAGTACTTC

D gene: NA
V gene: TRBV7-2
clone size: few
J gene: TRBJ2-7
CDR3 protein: CASSLAGEGFYEQYF
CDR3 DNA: TGTGCCAGCAGCTTAGCAGGGGAAGGATTTTACGAGCAGTACTTC

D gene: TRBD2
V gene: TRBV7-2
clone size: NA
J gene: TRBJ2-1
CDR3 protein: CASSLRLAGVDEQFF
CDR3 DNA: TGTGCCAGCAGCTTAAGGCTAGCGGGGGTGGATGAGCAGTTCTTC

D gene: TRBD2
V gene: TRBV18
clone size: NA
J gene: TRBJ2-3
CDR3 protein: CASSPGTSGATDTQYF
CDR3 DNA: TGTGCCAGCTCACCAGGGACTAGCGGAGCCACAGATACGCAGTATTTT